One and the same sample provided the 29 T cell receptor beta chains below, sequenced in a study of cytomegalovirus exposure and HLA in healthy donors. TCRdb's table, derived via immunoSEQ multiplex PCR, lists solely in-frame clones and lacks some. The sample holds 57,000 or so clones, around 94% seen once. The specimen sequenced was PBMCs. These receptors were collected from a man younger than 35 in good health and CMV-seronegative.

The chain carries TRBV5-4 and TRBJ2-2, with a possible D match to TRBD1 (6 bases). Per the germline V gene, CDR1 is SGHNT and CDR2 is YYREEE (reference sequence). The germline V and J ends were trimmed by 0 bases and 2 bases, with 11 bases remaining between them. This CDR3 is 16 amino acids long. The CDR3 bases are TGTGCCAGCAGCTTGGATCCAGGGGCCAACACCGGGGAGCTGTTTTTT. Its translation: CASSLDPGANTGELFF.

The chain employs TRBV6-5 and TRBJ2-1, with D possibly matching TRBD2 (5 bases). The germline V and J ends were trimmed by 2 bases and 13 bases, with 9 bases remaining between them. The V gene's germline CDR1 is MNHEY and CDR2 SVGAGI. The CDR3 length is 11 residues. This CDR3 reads CASSYEGSQFF. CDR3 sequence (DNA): TGTGCCAGCAGTTACGAGGGCAGCCAGTTCTTC.

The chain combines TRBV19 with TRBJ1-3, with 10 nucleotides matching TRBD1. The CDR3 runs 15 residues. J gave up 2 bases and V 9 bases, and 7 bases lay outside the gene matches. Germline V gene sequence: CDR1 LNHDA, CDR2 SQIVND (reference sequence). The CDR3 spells CASVDRGRAGNTIYF. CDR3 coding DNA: TGTGCCAGCGTAGACAGGGGGCGCGCTGGAAACACCATATATTTT.

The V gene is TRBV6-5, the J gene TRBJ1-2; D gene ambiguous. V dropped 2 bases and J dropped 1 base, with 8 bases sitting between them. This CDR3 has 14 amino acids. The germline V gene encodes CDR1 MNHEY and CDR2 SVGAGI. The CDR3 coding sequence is TGTGCCAGCAGTTACGGCACAGATAACTATGGCTACACCTTC. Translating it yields CASSYGTDNYGYTF.

The CDR3 region has the DNA TGTGCCAGCAGCCAAGTAGCGGGAGGTACCCAAGAGACCCAGTACTTC. Translating gives CASSQVAGGTQETQYF. This chain uses TRBV4-2 with TRBJ2-5; TRBD2 agrees at 10 bases. The germline V gene encodes CDR1 LGHNA and CDR2 YNFKEQ. The V segment lost 1 base and the J segment 1 base; nucleotides outside the gene matches: 3. This CDR3 is built from 16 residues.

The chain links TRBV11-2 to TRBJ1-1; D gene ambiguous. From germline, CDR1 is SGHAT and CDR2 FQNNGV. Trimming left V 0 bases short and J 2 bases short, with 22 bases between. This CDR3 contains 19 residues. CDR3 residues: CASSLDPPGSLGFNTEAFF. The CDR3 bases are TGTGCCAGCAGCTTAGATCCTCCGGGAAGCCTGGGCTTCAACACTGAAGCTTTCTTT. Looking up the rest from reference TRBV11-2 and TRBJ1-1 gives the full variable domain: EAGVAQSPRYKIIEKRQSVAFWCNPISGHATLYWYQQILGQGPKLLIQFQNNGVVDDSQLPKDRFSAERLKGVDSTLKIQPAKLEDSAVYLCASSLDPPGSLGFNTEAFFGQGTRLTVV.

CDR3 DNA: TGTGCCAGCGGCCGGCAGGGGGCAAACACTGAAGCTTTCTTT. The encoded protein is CASGRQGANTEAFF. This sequence joins TRBV2 and TRBJ1-1; TRBD1 aligns across 8 bases. The V gene's germline CDR1 is SNHLY and CDR2 FYNNEI. The CDR3 extends over 14 amino acids. Trimming cost V 8 bases and J 2 bases; bases outside gene matches: 7.

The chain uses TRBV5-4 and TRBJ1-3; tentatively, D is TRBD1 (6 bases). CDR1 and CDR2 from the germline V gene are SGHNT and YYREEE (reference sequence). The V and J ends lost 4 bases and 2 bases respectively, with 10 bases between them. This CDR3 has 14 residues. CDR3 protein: CASSKGQPGNTIYF. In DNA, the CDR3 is TGTGCCAGCAGCAAAGGACAGCCTGGAAACACCATATATTTT.

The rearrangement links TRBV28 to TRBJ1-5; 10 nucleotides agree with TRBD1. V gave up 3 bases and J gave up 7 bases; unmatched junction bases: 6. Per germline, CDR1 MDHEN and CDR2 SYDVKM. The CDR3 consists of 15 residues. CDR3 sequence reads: CASSLWTGGDQPQHF. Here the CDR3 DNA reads TGTGCCAGCAGTTTGTGGACAGGGGGAGACCAGCCCCAGCATTTT.

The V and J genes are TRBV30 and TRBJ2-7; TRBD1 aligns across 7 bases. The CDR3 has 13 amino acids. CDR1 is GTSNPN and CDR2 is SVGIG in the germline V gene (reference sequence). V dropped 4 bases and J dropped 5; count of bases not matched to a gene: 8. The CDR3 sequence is CAWMVNRGNEQYF. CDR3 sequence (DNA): TGTGCCTGGATGGTTAACAGGGGCAACGAGCAGTACTTC.

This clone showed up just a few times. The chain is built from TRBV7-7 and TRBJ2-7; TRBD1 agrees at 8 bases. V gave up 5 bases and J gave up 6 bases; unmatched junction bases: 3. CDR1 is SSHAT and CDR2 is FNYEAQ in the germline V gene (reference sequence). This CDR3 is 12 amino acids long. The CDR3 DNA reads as TGTGCCAGCAGCGTAACAGGGGGCGAGCAGTACTTC. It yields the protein CASSVTGGEQYF.

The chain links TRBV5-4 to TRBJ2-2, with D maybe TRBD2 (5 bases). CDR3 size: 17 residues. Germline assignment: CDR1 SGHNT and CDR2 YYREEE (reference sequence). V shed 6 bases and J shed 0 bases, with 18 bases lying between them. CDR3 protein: CASILEVEGANTGELFF. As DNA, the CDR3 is TGTGCCAGCATCCTCGAGGTCGAGGGAGCGAACACCGGGGAGCTGTTTTTT.

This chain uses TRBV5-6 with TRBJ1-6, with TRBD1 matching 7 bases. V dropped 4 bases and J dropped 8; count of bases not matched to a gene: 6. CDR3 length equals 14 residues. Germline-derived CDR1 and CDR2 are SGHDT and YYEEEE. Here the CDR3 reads CASSPRQGDSPLHF. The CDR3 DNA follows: TGTGCCAGCAGCCCCCGACAGGGCGATTCACCCCTCCACTTT.

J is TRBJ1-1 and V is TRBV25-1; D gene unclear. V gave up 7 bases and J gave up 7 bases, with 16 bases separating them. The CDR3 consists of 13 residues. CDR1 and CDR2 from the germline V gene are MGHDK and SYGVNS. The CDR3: CASTPRAGVEAFF. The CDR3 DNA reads TGTGCCAGCACCCCCCGAGCCGGAGTTGAAGCTTTCTTT.

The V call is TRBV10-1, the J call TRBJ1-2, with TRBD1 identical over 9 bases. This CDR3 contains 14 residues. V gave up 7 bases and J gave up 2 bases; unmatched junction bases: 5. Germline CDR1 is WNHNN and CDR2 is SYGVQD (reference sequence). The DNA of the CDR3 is TGCGCCAGCAACCCGGGACAGGGAAACTATGGCTACACCTTC. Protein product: CASNPGQGNYGYTF.

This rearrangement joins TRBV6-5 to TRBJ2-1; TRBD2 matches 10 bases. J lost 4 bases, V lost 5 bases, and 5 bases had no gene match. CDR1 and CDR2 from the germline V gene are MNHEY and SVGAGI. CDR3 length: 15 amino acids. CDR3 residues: CASSRTSGKYNEQFF. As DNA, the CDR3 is TGTGCCAGCAGTAGGACTAGCGGAAAATACAATGAGCAGTTCTTC.

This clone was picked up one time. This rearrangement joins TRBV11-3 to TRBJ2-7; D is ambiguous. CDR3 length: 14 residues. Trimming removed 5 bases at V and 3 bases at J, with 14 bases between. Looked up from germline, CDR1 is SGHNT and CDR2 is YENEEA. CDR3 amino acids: CASSRTNLRYEQYF. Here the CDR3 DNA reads TGTGCCAGCAGCCGTACTAACCTCCGCTACGAGCAGTACTTC.

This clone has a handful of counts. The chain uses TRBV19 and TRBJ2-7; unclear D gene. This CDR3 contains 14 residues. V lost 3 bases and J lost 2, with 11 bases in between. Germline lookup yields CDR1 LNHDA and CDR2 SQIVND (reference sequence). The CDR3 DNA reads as TGTGCCAGTAGTATCTCTCCTCCCCCCTACGAGCAGTACTTC. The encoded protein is CASSISPPPYEQYF.

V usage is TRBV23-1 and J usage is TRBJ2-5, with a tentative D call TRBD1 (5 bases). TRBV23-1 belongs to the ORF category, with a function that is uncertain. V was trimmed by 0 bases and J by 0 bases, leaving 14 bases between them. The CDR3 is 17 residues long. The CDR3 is CASSQSDTHVHQETQYF. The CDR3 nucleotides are TGCGCCAGCAGTCAATCGGACACTCATGTCCACCAAGAGACCCAGTACTTC.

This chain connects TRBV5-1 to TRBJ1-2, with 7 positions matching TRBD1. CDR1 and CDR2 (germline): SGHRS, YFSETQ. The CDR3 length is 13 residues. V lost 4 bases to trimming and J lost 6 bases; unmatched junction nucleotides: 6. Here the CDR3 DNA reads TGCGCCAGCAGCCCTGGGACAGCGAATGGCTACACCTTC. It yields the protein CASSPGTANGYTF.

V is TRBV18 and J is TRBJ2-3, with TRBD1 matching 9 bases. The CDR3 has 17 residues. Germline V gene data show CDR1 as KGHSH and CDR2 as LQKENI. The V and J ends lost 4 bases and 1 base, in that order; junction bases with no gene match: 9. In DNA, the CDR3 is TGTGCCAGCTCACGCGGGACAGGGAGTATAGGCACAGATACGCAGTATTTT. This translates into CASSRGTGSIGTDTQYF. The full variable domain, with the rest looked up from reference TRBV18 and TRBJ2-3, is NAGVMQNPRHLVRRRGQEARLRCSPMKGHSHVYWYRQLPEEGLKFMVYLQKENIIDESGMPKERFSAEFPKEGPSILRIQQVVRGDSAAYFCASSRGTGSIGTDTQYFGPGTRLTVL.

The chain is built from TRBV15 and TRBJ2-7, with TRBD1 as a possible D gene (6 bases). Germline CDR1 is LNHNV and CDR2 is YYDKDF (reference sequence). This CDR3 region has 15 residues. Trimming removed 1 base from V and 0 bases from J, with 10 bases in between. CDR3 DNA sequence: TGTGCCACCAGCAGAGTACAGGGCAGCTCCTACGAGCAGTACTTC. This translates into CATSRVQGSSYEQYF.

CDR3 sequence reads: CAISQDRLDEKLFF. The CDR3 bases are TGTGCCATCAGCCAGGACAGGTTGGATGAAAAACTGTTTTTT. V usage is TRBV10-3 and J usage is TRBJ1-4; 7 bases are shared with TRBD1. The CDR3 runs to 14 residues. With V trimmed by 6 bases and J by 6 bases, 7 bases remained unmatched. Germline V CDR1 and CDR2: ENHRY, SYGVKD.

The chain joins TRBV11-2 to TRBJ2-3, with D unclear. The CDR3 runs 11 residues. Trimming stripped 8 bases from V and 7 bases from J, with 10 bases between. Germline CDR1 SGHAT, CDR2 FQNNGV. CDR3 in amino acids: CASALSNTQYF. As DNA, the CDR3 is TGTGCCAGCGCGCTTAGCAATACGCAGTATTTT.

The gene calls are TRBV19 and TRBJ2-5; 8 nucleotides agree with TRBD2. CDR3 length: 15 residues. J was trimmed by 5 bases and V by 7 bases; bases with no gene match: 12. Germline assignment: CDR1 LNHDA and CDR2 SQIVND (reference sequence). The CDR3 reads CASTPGTSMKETQYF. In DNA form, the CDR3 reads TGTGCCAGTACCCCGGGGACTAGTATGAAGGAGACCCAGTACTTC.

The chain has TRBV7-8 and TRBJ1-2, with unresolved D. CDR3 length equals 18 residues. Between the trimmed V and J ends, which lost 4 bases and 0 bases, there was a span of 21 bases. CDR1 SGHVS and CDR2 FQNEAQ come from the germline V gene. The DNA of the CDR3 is TGTGCCAGCAGCTCCCCCGCGGGCGGAGCCGTCTCTAACTATGGCTACACCTTC. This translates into CASSSPAGGAVSNYGYTF.

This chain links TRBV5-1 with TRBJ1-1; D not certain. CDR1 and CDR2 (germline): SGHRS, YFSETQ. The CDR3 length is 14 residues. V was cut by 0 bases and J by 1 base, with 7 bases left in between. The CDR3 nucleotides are TGCGCCAGCAGCTTGGGGCCGCAGAACACTGAAGCTTTCTTT. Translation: CASSLGPQNTEAFF.

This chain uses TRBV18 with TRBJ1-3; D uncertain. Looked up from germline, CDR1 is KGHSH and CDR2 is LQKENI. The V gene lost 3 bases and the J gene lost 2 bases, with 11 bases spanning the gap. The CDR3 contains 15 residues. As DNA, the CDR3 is TGTGCCAGCTCACCCGCGGCGGGTGCTGGAAACACCATATATTTT. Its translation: CASSPAAGAGNTIYF.

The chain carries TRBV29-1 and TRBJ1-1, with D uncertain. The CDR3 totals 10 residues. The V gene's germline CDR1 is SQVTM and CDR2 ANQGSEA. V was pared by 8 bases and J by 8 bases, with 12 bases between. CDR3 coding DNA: TGCAGCTTTCTAGATAAGGAAGCTTTCTTT. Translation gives CSFLDKEAFF.